This TCR beta chain is from a study of blood T cell repertoires in COVID-19. Authors' processing steps: It was from reference gene primer amplification that nucleated cell counts were estimated. The data were produced by immunoSEQ multiplex PCR, yet TCRdb's version contains in-frame clones alone and is incomplete. The DNA was the basis for D and trimming; V, J and clone size are from that table. The sample carries about 62,000 clones, about nine tenths recorded once. The CDR3 has 15 amino acids. V shed 6 bases and J 4 bases; nucleotides not matched to a gene: 7. From germline, CDR1 is MGHDK and CDR2 SYGVNS.

The rearrangement uses TRBV25-1 and TRBJ2-2; 8 nucleotides align to TRBD1. This TCR was recovered from a woman aged 80 or over with acute or convalescent COVID-19. Sequencing was done on a sample of peripheral blood. The CDR3 loop is CASRPDRGGTGELFF. CDR3 DNA: TGTGCCAGCAGACCCGACAGGGGAGGCACCGGGGAGCTGTTTTTT.